These T cell receptor beta chains were read from a single sample in a study of blood T cell repertoires in COVID-19. Libraries were prepared by immunoSEQ multiplex PCR; TCRdb keeps only in-frame clonotypes and omits some of them. The sample lists 55,000 to 75,000 clones, approximately 86% occurring once. Source material: peripheral blood. Receptors were obtained from a human donor with active COVID-19. The donor label of this sample is uncertain. Both conserved end residues are part of each CDR3. A D gene is named only where the DNA matches it firmly. Only some rows state a clone size, as once, few, many or a class for expanded clones.

>TRBV28|.|TRBJ2-7|.
CASSYGGSYEQYF
TGTGCCAGCAGTTATGGGGGGTCATACGAGCAGTACTTC
>TRBV30|.|TRBJ2-5|TRBD1
CAWGTGEETQYF
TGTGCCTGGGGGACAGGGGAAGAGACCCAGTACTTC
>TRBV3-1/TRBV3-2|.|TRBJ2-3|TRBD2
CASSHGGVGDTQYF
TGTGCCAGCAGCCACGGGGGGGTGGGAGATACGCAGTATTTT
>TRBV2|.|TRBJ2-2|.
CASTVQGWTGELFF
TGTGCCAGCACGGTACAGGGTTGGACCGGGGAGCTGTTTTTT
>TRBV27|once|TRBJ2-3|TRBD2
CASGLRAGGSLTDTQYF
TGTGCCTCTGGGCTTCGGGCGGGAGGATCTCTCACAGATACGCAGTATTTT
>TRBV9|.|TRBJ2-2|TRBD1
CASSSREHPGQGNTGELFF
TGTGCCAGCAGCTCTCGAGAGCACCCGGGACAGGGCAACACCGGGGAGCTGTTTTTT
>TRBV28|once|TRBJ1-5|.
CASSLRENQPQHF
TGTGCCAGCAGTTTGAGGGAGAATCAGCCCCAGCATTTT
>TRBV27|.|TRBJ2-1|TRBD2
CASTRTSGYNEQFF
TGTGCCAGCACCCGGACTAGCGGCTACAATGAGCAGTTCTTC
>TRBV6-5|.|TRBJ2-1|.
CASRRAGYNEQFF
TGTGCCAGCAGAAGAGCGGGCTACAATGAGCAGTTCTTC
>TRBV23-1|.|TRBJ1-1|.
CASSLLFGLGNTEAFF
TGCGCCAGCAGCCTCCTTTTCGGTCTTGGGAACACTGAAGCTTTCTTT
>TRBV7-9|.|TRBJ2-5|TRBD2
CASSFLAGARETQYF
TGTGCCAGCAGCTTTCTAGCGGGAGCACGGGAGACCCAGTACTTC
>TRBV5-1|once|TRBJ1-3|.
CASTVSPGNTIYF
TGCGCCAGCACCGTTAGTCCTGGAAACACCATATATTTT
>TRBV5-1|.|TRBJ2-3|TRBD1
CASSPGGTGRTDTQYF
TGCGCCAGCAGCCCCGGAGGGACAGGTCGCACGGACACGCAGTATTTT
>TRBV5-1|.|TRBJ2-1|TRBD2
CASSLALAGGPSSYNEQFF
TGCGCCAGCAGCTTGGCACTAGCGGGGGGGCCGAGCTCCTACAATGAGCAGTTCTTC
>TRBV7-2|.|TRBJ1-4|TRBD1
CASTPTGTGSVRLFF
TGTGCCAGCACCCCGACCGGGACAGGGTCGGTTAGACTGTTTTTT
>TRBV5-1|.|TRBJ2-7|TRBD2
CASSWTSSSDEQYF
TGCGCCAGCAGCTGGACTAGTTCTAGCGACGAGCAGTACTTC
>TRBV5-4|.|TRBJ2-5|.
CASSLGPETQYF
TGTGCCAGCAGCTTGGGGCCAGAGACCCAGTACTTC
>TRBV15|.|TRBJ1-3|TRBD1
CATSDPGPGQGAYTIYF
TGTGCCACCAGCGATCCTGGCCCGGGACAGGGGGCATACACCATATATTTT
>TRBV4-1|.|TRBJ2-7|.
CASSPRDTHNEQYF
TGCGCCAGCAGCCCCCGGGACACCCACAACGAGCAGTACTTC
>TRBV5-6|.|TRBJ1-4|TRBD1
CASSLEGAVVEKLFF
TGTGCCAGCAGCTTAGAGGGGGCGGTGGTTGAAAAACTGTTTTTT
>TRBV5-1|.|TRBJ1-2|.
CASSLDGTTYGYTF
TGCGCCAGCAGCTTGGATGGGACAACCTATGGCTACACCTTC
>TRBV2|few|TRBJ1-5|TRBD1
CASTRDSGGNQPQHF
TGTGCCAGCACTCGGGACAGTGGGGGCAATCAGCCCCAGCATTTT
>TRBV5-1|.|TRBJ1-4|.
CASSLGLQETTNEKLFF
TGCGCCAGCAGCTTGGGCCTACAGGAGACAACTAATGAAAAACTGTTTTTT
>TRBV20-1|few|TRBJ2-7|.
CSAAHYEQYF
TGCAGTGCGGCCCATTACGAGCAGTACTTC
>TRBV10-2|.|TRBJ1-1|TRBD1
CATGTGKTEAFF
TGCGCCACCGGGACAGGGAAGACTGAAGCTTTCTTT
>TRBV5-5|.|TRBJ1-4|.
CASSTEATNEKLFF
TGTGCCAGCAGCACAGAAGCAACTAATGAAAAACTGTTTTTT
>TRBV5-6|.|TRBJ2-7|.
CASSQNGILHYEQYF
TGTGCCAGCAGCCAGAACGGGATCCTTCACTACGAGCAGTACTTC
>TRBV4-1|.|TRBJ1-1|.
CASSQAPGQERPLNTEAFF
TGCGCCAGCAGCCAAGCCCCTGGGCAGGAAAGGCCCTTAAACACTGAAGCTTTCTTT
>TRBV18|.|TRBJ2-3|.
CASSPPPGNTDTQYF
TGTGCCAGCTCACCACCTCCGGGTAACACAGATACGCAGTATTTT
>TRBV6-5|.|TRBJ2-1|TRBD2
CASSYTSGAYNEQFF
TGTGCCAGCAGTTATACTAGCGGAGCTTACAATGAGCAGTTCTTC
>TRBV29-1|.|TRBJ2-3|TRBD1
CSVGSAGGDTQYF
TGCAGCGTTGGGAGCGCAGGGGGTGATACGCAGTATTTT
>TRBV7-7|.|TRBJ2-1|.
CASSPRQYNEQFF
TGTGCTAGCAGCCCTCGACAGTACAATGAGCAGTTCTTC
>TRBV28|.|TRBJ2-5|.
CASSSNTGNGETQYF
TGTGCCAGCAGTTCTAACACAGGGAATGGGGAGACCCAGTACTTC
>TRBV21-1|.|TRBJ2-3|.
CASSKCLGRDTSTDTQYF
TGTGCCAGCAGCAAATGTCTGGGCAGGGACACTAGCACAGATACGCAGTATTTT
>TRBV5-1|.|TRBJ1-1|.
CASSPTGRIATEAFF
TGCGCCAGCAGCCCTACAGGGCGTATAGCCACTGAAGCTTTCTTT
>TRBV5-6|.|TRBJ2-3|TRBD1
CASSLGQGQGTDTQYF
TGTGCCAGCAGCTTGGGGCAAGGACAGGGCACAGATACGCAGTATTTT
>TRBV9|once|TRBJ1-4|.
CASSVGQNEKLFF
TGTGCCAGCAGCGTGGGCCAGAATGAAAAACTGTTTTTT
>TRBV18|.|TRBJ2-5|TRBD2
CASSPGLDDELYF
TGTGCCAGCTCACCGGGACTAGATGACGAGTTGTACTTC